These T cell receptor beta chains were read from a single sample in a study of blood T cell repertoires in COVID-19. The table came from immunoSEQ multiplex PCR; TCRdb's copy has only in-frame clones and leaves some out. The sample shows fewer than 300,000 clones, around 87% of them seen only once. The sequencing input was peripheral blood. These receptors were taken from a woman in her thirties or forties who had recovered from COVID-19. Each CDR3 is given with its conserved first and last residue. D genes are given only for firm matches. A clone size is listed for some rows: how often the clone was seen (once, few, many), or a class if it is expanded.

TRBJ1-2	TRBV29-1	.	few	CSVDLSGSYGYTF	TGCAGCGTTGATCTCTCGGGGAGTTATGGCTACACCTTC
TRBJ2-7	TRBV5-1	TRBD2	.	CASSSGLAGNEQYF	TGCGCCAGCAGCAGCGGACTAGCGGGGAACGAGCAGTACTTC
TRBJ2-5	TRBV18	TRBD1	few	CASSPRTGSGETQYF	TGTGCCAGCTCACCACGGACAGGGTCGGGGGAGACCCAGTACTTC
TRBJ2-2	TRBV15	TRBD1	.	CATSRTADRGAGELFF	TGTGCCACCAGCAGAACCGCGGACAGGGGCGCCGGGGAGCTGTTTTTT
TRBJ1-1	TRBV7-9	.	.	CASSFRENTEAFF	TGTGCCAGCAGCTTTCGCGAGAACACTGAAGCTTTCTTT
TRBJ1-2	TRBV18	TRBD1	.	CASSPDRESDYGYTF	TGTGCCAGCTCCCCCGACAGGGAATCGGACTATGGCTACACCTTC
TRBJ1-2	TRBV2	TRBD1	few	CASRRDSSTNYGYTF	TGTGCCAGCAGACGGGACAGCTCTACTAACTATGGCTACACCTTC
TRBJ1-5	TRBV6-6	.	.	CASSYGAHSKHF	TGTGCCAGCAGTTACGGGGCCCACTCTAAGCATTTT
TRBJ2-7	TRBV4-2	.	.	CASSSRQHYEQYF	TGTGCCAGCAGCTCCCGACAGCACTACGAGCAGTACTTC
TRBJ2-3	TRBV5-1	TRBD1	.	CASSLTHRGVRDTQYF	TGCGCCAGCAGCTTGACCCACAGGGGGGTCAGAGATACGCAGTATTTT
TRBJ2-7	TRBV5-4	TRBD1	.	CASSSDRGRGSYEQYF	TGTGCCAGCAGCTCTGACAGGGGGCGAGGATCCTACGAGCAGTACTTC
TRBJ1-5	TRBV7-9	TRBD1	.	CASSLAGTEASGPQHF	TGTGCCAGCAGCTTAGCTGGGACAGAGGCGTCAGGGCCCCAGCATTTT
TRBJ1-4	TRBV5-6	.	.	CASSPRGKREKLFF	TGTGCCAGCAGCCCGAGGGGGAAGCGCGAAAAACTGTTTTTT
TRBJ2-1	TRBV4-3	.	.	CASSQDPRDEQFF	TGCGCCAGCAGCCAAGATCCGCGGGATGAGCAGTTCTTC
TRBJ2-1	TRBV30	TRBD1	.	CAWSVGTALFF	TGTGCCTGGAGTGTTGGGACAGCTCTGTTCTTC
TRBJ2-7	TRBV5-5	.	.	CASSLGLLSSYEQYF	TGTGCCAGCAGCTTGGGACTCCTGAGCTCCTACGAGCAGTACTTC
TRBJ2-5	TRBV7-2	.	few	CASSLSWEPETQYF	TGTGCCAGCAGCCTTAGTTGGGAGCCCGAGACCCAGTACTTC
TRBJ1-2	TRBV3-1/TRBV3-2	TRBD1	.	CASSQGGQGNYGYTF	TGTGCCAGCAGCCAAGGAGGACAGGGGAACTATGGCTACACCTTC
TRBJ2-1	TRBV11-1	.	few	CASSLWGGRGEQFF	TGTGCCAGCAGCTTATGGGGGGGGCGAGGTGAGCAGTTCTTC
TRBJ1-3	TRBV5-1	.	.	CASSLDTVGLYF	TGCGCCAGCAGCTTGGATACGGTGGGGCTATATTTT
TRBJ2-3	TRBV7-8	.	.	CASSPQGPDTQYF	TGTGCCAGCAGTCCTCAGGGGCCAGATACGCAGTATTTT
TRBJ2-3	TRBV5-1	TRBD2	.	CASSWGTSGADTQYF	TGCGCCAGCAGTTGGGGGACTAGCGGGGCTGATACGCAGTATTTT
TRBJ2-7	TRBV12-3/TRBV12-4	TRBD1	.	CASSTTGSHEQYF	TGTGCCAGCAGTACGACAGGGTCCCACGAGCAGTACTTC
TRBJ1-2	TRBV7-2	.	.	CASSFSGAANYGYTF	TGTGCCAGCAGCTTCTCAGGGGCCGCTAACTATGGCTACACCTTC
TRBJ1-2	TRBV7-2	TRBD1	.	CASSPGQPLGGFGHTF	TGTGCCAGCAGCCCGGGACAGCCCCTTGGAGGTTTTGGCCACACCTTC
TRBJ1-5	TRBV19	TRBD1	.	CASSIRGTGGDQPQHF	TGTGCCAGTAGTATACGGGGGACAGGGGGCGATCAGCCCCAGCATTTT
TRBJ1-1	TRBV12-5	.	.	CASGLRSGRTEAFF	TGTGCTAGTGGTTTAAGGTCAGGGAGGACTGAAGCTTTCTTT
TRBJ2-3	TRBV15	TRBD2	once	CATSRGYERGGADTQYF	TGTGCCACCAGCAGAGGGTACGAGCGGGGAGGGGCTGATACGCAGTATTTT
TRBJ1-1	TRBV7-2	.	.	CASSPFRGDTEAFF	TGTGCCAGCAGCCCATTCCGGGGGGACACTGAAGCTTTCTTT
TRBJ2-1	TRBV9	.	.	CASSVVAGPSEQFF	TGTGCCAGCAGCGTAGTGGCAGGGCCAAGTGAGCAGTTCTTC
TRBJ2-3	TRBV4-1	TRBD2	.	CASSPIGRPSGGADTQYF	TGCGCCAGCAGCCCGATAGGCCGGCCTAGCGGGGGTGCGGATACGCAGTATTTT
TRBJ2-1	TRBV19	TRBD2	.	CASSGSGNSYNEQFF	TGTGCCAGTAGTGGAAGCGGGAATTCTTACAATGAGCAGTTCTTC
TRBJ2-5	TRBV18	TRBD1	.	CASSPGTGGEETQYF	TGTGCCAGCTCACCTGGGACAGGGGGTGAAGAGACCCAGTACTTC
TRBJ2-2	TRBV5-1	.	.	CASSFGGAHTGELFF	TGCGCCAGCAGTTTTGGGGGCGCCCACACCGGGGAGCTGTTTTTT
TRBJ1-2	TRBV7-9	TRBD1	.	CASSLGTGVTF	TGTGCCAGCAGCTTAGGGACAGGAGTAACCTTC
TRBJ1-6	TRBV2	.	.	CASSVTKGGSPLHF	TGTGCCAGCAGTGTGACTAAGGGTGGCTCACCCCTCCACTTT
TRBJ2-1	TRBV7-2	.	.	CASSRGGYNEQFF	TGTGCCAGCAGCAGAGGGGGTTACAATGAGCAGTTCTTC
TRBJ2-3	TRBV27	.	.	CASRKSRGGRGTDTQYF	TGTGCCAGCAGGAAATCGAGGGGGGGAAGGGGCACAGATACGCAGTATTTT
TRBJ1-6	TRBV7-2	.	.	CASNWGGVGAVYRPLHF	TGTGCCAGCAATTGGGGTGGAGTGGGGGCTGTGTATCGGCCCCTCCACTTT
TRBJ1-1	TRBV18	TRBD1	.	CASSLGGTDNTEAFF	TGTGCCAGCTCATTGGGCGGGACAGACAACACTGAAGCTTTCTTT
TRBJ1-2	TRBV27	.	.	CASSLRGNYGYTF	TGTGCCAGCAGTCTCCGGGGGAACTATGGCTACACCTTC
TRBJ1-1	TRBV27	.	once	CASSPRGGNTEAFF	TGTGCCAGCAGTCCCCGAGGGGGGAACACTGAAGCTTTCTTT
TRBJ1-2	TRBV7-2	.	.	CASSLIREGGYTF	TGTGCCAGCAGCTTGATTAGGGAGGGCGGCTACACCTTC
TRBJ2-1	TRBV10-3	TRBD1	.	CAITRTGDLNEQFF	TGTGCCATCACCCGGACAGGGGATTTGAATGAGCAGTTCTTC